A single sample is the source of the 14 T cell receptor beta chains below, sequenced in a study of T cells after yellow fever vaccination. TCRdb redid the calling of the 5' RACE reads with MiXCR, one entry per CDR3 protein. The repertoire holds some 320,000 distinct CDR3 sequences, roughly 4.3% seen once, with less than 20% in the top ten. Sequences were derived from PBMCs, sampled 15 days after the yellow fever booster vaccination. These receptors were obtained from a man younger than 35 who received the YFV17D yellow fever vaccine.

This clonotype showed up just a few times. DNA of the CDR3: TGTGCCAGCAGCAAAGTGGAGGCGGGACCCCAAGAGACCCAGTACTTC. It specifies CASSKVEAGPQETQYF. V usage is TRBV21-1 and J usage is TRBJ2-5; TRBD1, the table's D call, lacks a check against the DNA. TRBV21-1 is shown as a pseudogene. This CDR3 is built from 16 residues.

This clonotype was seen ten or more times. The chain joins TRBV11-2 to TRBJ2-3; TRBD2 matches at 13 bases. Germline loops: CDR1 SGHAT, CDR2 FQNNGV. V gave up 5 bases and J gave up 3 bases; unmatched junction bases: 5. The CDR3 covers 16 residues. This CDR3 reads CASSPTSGGWTDTQYF. Written as DNA, the CDR3 is TGTGCCAGCAGCCCGACTAGCGGGGGGTGGACAGATACGCAGTATTTT.

The chain uses TRBV27 and TRBJ1-5; tentatively, D is TRBD1 (6 bases). The CDR3 has 15 amino acids. Germline V CDR1 and CDR2: MNHEY, SMNVEV (reference sequence). Trimming took off 6 bases at V and 0 bases at J, with 12 bases between the two ends. In nucleotides, the CDR3 is TGTGCCAGCAGAAACAGGGTTTATAGCAATCAGCCCCAGCATTTT. Amino acids: CASRNRVYSNQPQHF.

Ten or more counts support this clonotype. V and J are TRBV5-1 and TRBJ2-3; weak D call: TRBD1 (5 bases). CDR1 is SGHRS and CDR2 is YFSETQ in the germline V gene. The CDR3 is 14 residues long. The V and J ends lost 2 bases and 2 bases respectively, with 9 bases between them. CDR3 DNA: TGCGCCAGCAGCTTAGACAGCGTCACAGATACGCAGTATTTT. It encodes CASSLDSVTDTQYF.

This clonotype was counted ten times or more. The CDR3 loop is CASSLNWLSTDTQYF. Here the CDR3 DNA reads TGTGCCAGCAGCTTAAACTGGCTTAGCACAGATACGCAGTATTTT. The chain joins TRBV7-2 to TRBJ2-3; D call uncertain. Germline-derived CDR1 and CDR2 are SGHTA and FQGNSA. The CDR3 contains 15 residues. V gave up 2 bases and J gave up 0 bases, with 9 bases separating them.

The table lists this clonotype with a few counts. The V gene is TRBV4-3, the J gene TRBJ1-5; possibly TRBD1 for D (5 bases). Germline V gives CDR1 LGHNA, CDR2 YSLEER. The CDR3 is made up of 15 amino acids. Deletions cut 0 bases from V and 3 bases from J, with 9 bases between. The CDR3 DNA sequence: TGCGCCAGCAGCCAAGATTTGGGGCTCAATCAGCCCCAGCATTTT. Translated: CASSQDLGLNQPQHF.

This clonotype was detected many times. The chain employs TRBV7-3 and TRBJ2-5; no definite D call. Per germline, CDR1 SGHTA and CDR2 FQGTGA. This CDR3 region has 13 residues. Trimming cost V 0 bases and J 2 bases, with 4 bases left between them. The CDR3 sequence: CASSLTTQETQYF. Written as DNA, the CDR3 is TGTGCCAGCAGCTTAACAACACAAGAGACCCAGTACTTC.

This clonotype has just a few counts. The J gene is TRBJ2-1, the V gene TRBV5-1, with 8 bases fitting TRBD1. The CDR3 has 16 amino acids. Germline CDR1 SGHRS, CDR2 YFSETQ. Trimming at V came to 4 bases and at J to 4 bases, leaving 10 bases not matched to a gene. The CDR3 DNA sequence: TGCGCCAGCAGCCAACTTAGGACAGGGAATTACAATGAGCAGTTCTTC. Its protein is CASSQLRTGNYNEQFF.

The CDR3 nucleotides are TGTGCCAGCAAACTTTTGACAGGGCGCAATCAGCCCCAGCATTTT. Translated, it gives CASKLLTGRNQPQHF. V usage is TRBV6-1 and J usage is TRBJ1-5, with 7 bases that match TRBD1. The V segment lost 7 bases and the J segment 2 bases; nucleotides outside the gene matches: 8. CDR1 and CDR2 (germline): MNHNS, SASEGT. The CDR3 has 15 residues.

This clonotype was detected many times. The genes are TRBV7-2 and TRBJ2-1; TRBD2 matches at 8 bases. The CDR3 contains 12 residues. Per germline, CDR1 SGHTA and CDR2 FQGNSA. Trimming at V came to 5 bases and at J to 10 bases, leaving 4 bases not matched to a gene. Here the CDR3 reads CASSPQRGEQFF. The CDR3 DNA is TGTGCCAGCAGCCCCCAGCGGGGGGAGCAGTTCTTC.

To note about this clonotype: One end of the junction does not line up with germline, which may come from a read error. The CDR3 DNA follows: TGTGCCAGCAGCCCTCTAGGGCGGGAGCAAGAGCCCCAGTACTTC. Its translation is CASSPLGREQEPQYF. This chain connects TRBV5-5 to TRBJ2-5, with TRBD2 matching over 7 bases. CDR1 is SGHKS and CDR2 is YYEKEE in the germline V gene (reference sequence). This CDR3 has 15 amino acids.

This clonotype was detected many times. The chain recombines TRBV28 with TRBJ2-7, with 9 bases identical to TRBD1. This CDR3 is built from 14 residues. Germline CDR1 is MDHEN and CDR2 is SYDVKM. The V and J ends lost 6 bases and 5 bases, in that order; junction bases with no gene match: 8. The CDR3 region is CASSGGQGIHEQYV. The CDR3 DNA sequence: TGTGCCAGCAGCGGAGGACAGGGGATTCACGAGCAGTACGTC.

In this sample, this clonotype turned up a few times. V is TRBV3-1 and J is TRBJ2-3; tentative D call: TRBD2 (5 bases). The CDR3 is 15 amino acids. Trimming removed 1 base from V and 7 bases from J, with 15 bases in between. Germline-derived CDR1 and CDR2 are LGHDT and YNNKEL (reference sequence). The CDR3 is CASSQVSLSGNTQYF. Written as DNA, the CDR3 is TGTGCCAGCAGCCAAGTTAGTCTATCGGGAAATACGCAGTATTTT.

This clonotype was observed many times. V and J are TRBV12-3 or TRBV12-4 and TRBJ2-1; no firm D call. This CDR3 has 16 residues. V was pared by 6 bases and J by 7 bases, with 22 bases between. The CDR3 nucleotides read TGTGCCAGCAGATCCCCCAACTCTGGGGTGGGGAATGAGCAGTTCTTC. Translated: CASRSPNSGVGNEQFF.